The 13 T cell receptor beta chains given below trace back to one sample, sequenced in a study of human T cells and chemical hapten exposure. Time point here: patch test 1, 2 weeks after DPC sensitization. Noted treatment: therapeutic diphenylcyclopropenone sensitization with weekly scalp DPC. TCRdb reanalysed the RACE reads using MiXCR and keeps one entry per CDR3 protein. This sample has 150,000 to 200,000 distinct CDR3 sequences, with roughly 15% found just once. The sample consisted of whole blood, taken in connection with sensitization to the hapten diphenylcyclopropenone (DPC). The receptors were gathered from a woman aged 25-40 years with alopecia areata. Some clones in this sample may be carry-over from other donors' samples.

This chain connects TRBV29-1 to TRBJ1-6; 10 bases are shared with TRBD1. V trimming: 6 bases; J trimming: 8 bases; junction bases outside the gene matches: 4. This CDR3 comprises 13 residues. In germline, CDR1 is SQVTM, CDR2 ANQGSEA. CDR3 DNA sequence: TGCAGCGTCGGTGGGACAGGGGATTCACCCCTCCACTTT. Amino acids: CSVGGTGDSPLHF.

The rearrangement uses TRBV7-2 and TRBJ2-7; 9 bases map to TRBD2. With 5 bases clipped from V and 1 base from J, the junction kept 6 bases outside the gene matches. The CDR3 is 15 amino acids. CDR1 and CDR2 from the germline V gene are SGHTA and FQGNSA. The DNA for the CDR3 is TGTGCCAGCAGCGACAGCGGGGGGCTGTCCTACGAGCAGTACTTC. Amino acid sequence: CASSDSGGLSYEQYF.

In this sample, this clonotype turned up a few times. The CDR3 spells CSANLAGKPYNEQFF. In nucleotides, the CDR3 is TGCAGTGCCAACCTAGCGGGAAAACCCTACAATGAGCAGTTCTTC. The gene calls are TRBV20-1 and TRBJ2-1, with 9 bases fitting TRBD2. J gave up 2 bases and V 6 bases, and 8 bases lay outside the gene matches. Germline loops: CDR1 DFQATT, CDR2 SNEGSKA (reference sequence). This CDR3 is 15 amino acids long.

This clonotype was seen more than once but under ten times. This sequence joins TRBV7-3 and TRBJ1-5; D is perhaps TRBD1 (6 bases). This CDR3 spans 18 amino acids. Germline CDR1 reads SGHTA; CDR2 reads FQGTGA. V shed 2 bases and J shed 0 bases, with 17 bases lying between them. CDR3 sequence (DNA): TGTGCCAGCAGCTTAGACCCGGGACACCTTTATAGCAATCAGCCCCAGCATTTT. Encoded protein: CASSLDPGHLYSNQPQHF.

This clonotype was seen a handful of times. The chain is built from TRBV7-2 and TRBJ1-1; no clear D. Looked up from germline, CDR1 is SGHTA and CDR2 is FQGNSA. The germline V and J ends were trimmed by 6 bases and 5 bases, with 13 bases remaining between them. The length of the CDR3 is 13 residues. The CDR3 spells CASRRQVSTEAFF. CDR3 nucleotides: TGTGCCAGCAGACGTCAGGTCAGTACTGAAGCTTTCTTT.

The CDR3 DNA follows: TGTGCCAGCAGTTTAAGGGACAGACAGCCCCAGCATTTT. Protein sequence: CASSLRDRQPQHF. This chain connects TRBV12-3 or TRBV12-4 to TRBJ1-5, with 7 bases matching TRBD1. This CDR3 comprises 13 residues. V shed 2 bases and J 7 bases; nucleotides not matched to a gene: 2.

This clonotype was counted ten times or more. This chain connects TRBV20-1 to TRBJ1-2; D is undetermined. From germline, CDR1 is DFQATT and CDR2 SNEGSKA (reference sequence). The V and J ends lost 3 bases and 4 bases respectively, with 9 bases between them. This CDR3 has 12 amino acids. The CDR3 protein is CSARSASYGYTF. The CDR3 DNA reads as TGCAGTGCTAGGTCAGCCTCCTATGGCTACACCTTC.

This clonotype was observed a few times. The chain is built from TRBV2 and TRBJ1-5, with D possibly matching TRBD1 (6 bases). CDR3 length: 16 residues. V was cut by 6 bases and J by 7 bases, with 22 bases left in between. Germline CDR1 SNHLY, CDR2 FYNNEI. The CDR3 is CASSRETGASEQPQHF. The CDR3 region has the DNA TGTGCCAGCAGCCGGGAGACAGGCGCCTCCGAACAGCCCCAGCATTTT.

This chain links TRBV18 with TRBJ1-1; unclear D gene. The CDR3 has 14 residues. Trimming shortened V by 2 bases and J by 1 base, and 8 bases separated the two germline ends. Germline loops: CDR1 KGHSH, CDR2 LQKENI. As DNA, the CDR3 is TGTGCCAGCTCACCAGACCTGTCGAACACTGAAGCTTTCTTT. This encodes CASSPDLSNTEAFF.

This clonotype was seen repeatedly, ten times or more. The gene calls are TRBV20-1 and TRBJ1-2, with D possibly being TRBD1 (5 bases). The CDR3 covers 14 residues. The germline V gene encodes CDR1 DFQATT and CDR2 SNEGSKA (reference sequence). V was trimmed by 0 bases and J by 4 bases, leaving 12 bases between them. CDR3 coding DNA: TGCAGTGCTAGAGATAATAGGGACGGCTATGGCTACACCTTC. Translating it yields CSARDNRDGYGYTF.

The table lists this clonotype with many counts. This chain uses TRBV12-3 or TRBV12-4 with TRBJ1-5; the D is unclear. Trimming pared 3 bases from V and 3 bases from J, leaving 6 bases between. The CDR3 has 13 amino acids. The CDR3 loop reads CASSFGSNQPQHF. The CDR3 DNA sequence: TGTGCCAGCAGTTTCGGGTCCAATCAGCCCCAGCATTTT.

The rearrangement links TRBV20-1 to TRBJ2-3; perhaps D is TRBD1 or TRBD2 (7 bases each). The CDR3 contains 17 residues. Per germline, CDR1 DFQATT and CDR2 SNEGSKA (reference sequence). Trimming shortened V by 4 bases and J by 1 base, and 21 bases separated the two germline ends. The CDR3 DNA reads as TGCAGTGCTAACCAAGGGGGCGGGAGCAGGGGCACAGATACGCAGTATTTT. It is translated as CSANQGGGSRGTDTQYF.

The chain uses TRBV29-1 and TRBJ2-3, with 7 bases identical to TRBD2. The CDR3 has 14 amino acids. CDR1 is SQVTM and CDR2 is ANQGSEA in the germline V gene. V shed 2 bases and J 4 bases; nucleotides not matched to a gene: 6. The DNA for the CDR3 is TGCAGCGTTGAAAGCGGGATATTGGCAGATACGCAGTATTTT. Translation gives CSVESGILADTQYF.